The table lists the clone carrying this TCR beta chain with a few counts. Its cognate antigen is unknown. Trimming removed 5 bases at V and 4 bases at J, with 15 bases between. The CDR3 runs to 15 residues. Per the germline V gene, CDR1 is SEHNR and CDR2 is FQNEAQ (reference sequence). The sample originates from a study of cytomegalovirus exposure and HLA in healthy donors. The study, taken as a whole, reports: Several of the most significant clusters were apparently associated with common viral pathogens in a later analysis.

The PCR was carried out with 60 Vbeta primers and 13 Jbeta primers. In the original analysis: There were about 80 million unique TCR beta chains by a later count, and approximately 11 million of them were shared. The protocol was immunoSEQ multiplex PCR, while the TCRdb copy is restricted to in-frame clones and leaves out a portion. That table is the source of V, J and clone size, and D and trimming were worked out from the DNA. The table has 140,000 to 150,000 clones, 65% to 80% seen once. The specimen was PBMCs. This sequence joins TRBV7-9 and TRBJ1-3; no firm D call. The receptor was derived from a male donor in good health and CMV-seronegative. The CDR3 here is CASSPKYLTGNTIYF. CDR3 DNA sequence: TGTGCCAGCAGCCCCAAGTACCTGACAGGAAACACCATATATTTT.